Following are 17 T cell receptor beta chains from one sample sequenced in a study of cytomegalovirus exposure and HLA in healthy donors. Vbeta (60) and Jbeta (13) primers were used in the PCR. TCRdb keeps only in-frame clones here, not all; method: immunoSEQ multiplex PCR. The repertoire holds about 99,000 clones, with 65% to 85% as singletons. The specimen sequenced was PBMCs. The receptors originated from a man aged 35-49 years in good health and CMV-seronegative.

This clone has a count of ten or more. This chain connects TRBV10-2 to TRBJ2-3, with D hard to call. The CDR3 is 12 residues long. Germline values: CDR1 WSHSY, CDR2 SAAADI. V lost 5 bases and J 0 bases, leaving 3 bases between the germline ends. The CDR3 DNA reads TGCGCCAGCAGTCGGAGCACAGATACGCAGTATTTT. Its protein is CASSRSTDTQYF.

The chain is built from TRBV28 and TRBJ2-2, with D possibly matching TRBD1 (6 bases). CDR3 length: 16 amino acids. The germline CDR1 and CDR2 sequences are MDHEN and SYDVKM. V lost 6 bases, J lost 2 bases, and 16 bases lay in between. CDR3: CASRPDRMSNTGELFF. The CDR3 bases are TGTGCCAGCAGACCAGACAGGATGTCCAACACCGGGGAGCTGTTTTTT.

The sample holds a few counts of this clone. The chain joins TRBV6-5 to TRBJ2-5; 7 bases are a match to TRBD2. J was trimmed by 3 bases and V by 2 bases; bases with no gene match: 6. Germline values: CDR1 MNHEY, CDR2 SVGAGI. There are 15 residues in the CDR3. This CDR3 is CASSYRGRLEETQYF. The CDR3 nucleotides are TGTGCCAGCAGTTACCGCGGGAGACTTGAAGAGACCCAGTACTTC.

The DNA of the CDR3 is TGCAGCGTTTGGACAGATACTAACTATGGCTACACCTTC. Translation: CSVWTDTNYGYTF. V usage is TRBV29-1 and J usage is TRBJ1-2; D may be TRBD1 (6 bases). The V end lost 5 bases, the J end lost 0 bases, and 10 bases lay between the germline ends. Germline V CDR1 and CDR2: SQVTM, ANQGSEA. This CDR3 has 13 residues.

The count of this clone is one. V is TRBV10-2 and J is TRBJ2-7, with 8 nucleotides matching TRBD2. V gave up 4 bases and J gave up 2 bases; unmatched junction bases: 7. Germline values: CDR1 WSHSY, CDR2 SAAADI. CDR3 length: 15 residues. The CDR3 protein is CASSGREGRTYEQYF. For the CDR3, the DNA is TGCGCCAGCAGTGGACGGGAGGGCCGTACCTACGAGCAGTACTTC.

The chain carries TRBV6-5 and TRBJ2-1; a possible D gene is TRBD1 (5 bases). V was clipped by 5 bases and J by 3 bases, with 14 bases between them. The CDR3 extends over 15 amino acids. Germline V gene data show CDR1 as MNHEY and CDR2 as SVGAGI. Here the CDR3 reads CASSKQPTVYNEQFF. In nucleotides, the CDR3 is TGTGCCAGCAGTAAGCAACCGACAGTCTACAATGAGCAGTTCTTC.

This chain joins TRBV30 and TRBJ1-5; 8 bases agree with TRBD1. CDR1 and CDR2 (germline): GTSNPN, SVGIG (reference sequence). The CDR3 runs 12 residues. The ends lost 7 bases at V and 11 bases at J; junction bases unmatched: 10. CDR3 loop: CAFKTQTGAQHF. The CDR3 DNA reads as TGTGCCTTTAAGACCCAGACAGGGGCCCAGCATTTT.

This chain links TRBV13 with TRBJ1-1, with 9 bases that match TRBD1. V was pared by 4 bases and J by 7 bases, with 4 bases of the junction left unmatched. In germline, CDR1 is PRHDT, CDR2 FYEKMQ (reference sequence). The CDR3 loop spans 13 amino acids. CDR3 in amino acids: CASSSGQGREAFF. The CDR3 coding sequence is TGTGCCAGCAGCTCGGGACAGGGCCGTGAAGCTTTCTTT.

This chain links TRBV27 with TRBJ1-5; a weak D match, TRBD1 (5 bases). This CDR3 spans 15 amino acids. Germline V lookup: CDR1 MNHEY, CDR2 SMNVEV (reference sequence). Trimming stripped 7 bases from V and 1 base from J, with 14 bases between. This CDR3 is CASTPEGASNQPQHF. The CDR3, as DNA: TGTGCCAGCACTCCGGAAGGGGCAAGCAATCAGCCCCAGCATTTT.

In DNA, the CDR3 is TGTGCCAGCAGCGCGACAGGGGGCTCCTACGAGCAGTACTTC. This sequence encodes CASSATGGSYEQYF. The chain has TRBV5-4 and TRBJ2-7, with 9 bases aligning to TRBD1. From germline, CDR1 is SGHNT and CDR2 YYREEE (reference sequence). V lost 4 bases, J lost 0 bases, and 2 bases stayed unmatched. This CDR3 spans 14 amino acids.

V is TRBV28 and J is TRBJ1-3; a possible D gene is TRBD1 (5 bases). CDR3 length: 15 residues. The V gene lost 4 bases and the J gene lost 2 bases, with 12 bases spanning the gap. Germline loops: CDR1 MDHEN, CDR2 SYDVKM. CDR3 loop: CASSYYARAGNTIYF. CDR3 coding DNA: TGTGCCAGCAGTTATTATGCCAGGGCTGGAAACACCATATATTTT.

This clone was observed a handful of times. The chain is built from TRBV6-6 and TRBJ1-1; D not certain. This CDR3 is built from 14 residues. V lost 6 bases and J lost 0, with 11 bases in between. Germline V gives CDR1 MNHNY, CDR2 SVGAGI (reference sequence). CDR3 sequence: CASSLSGLNTEAFF. In nucleotides, the CDR3 is TGTGCCAGCAGCTTGTCAGGCCTGAACACTGAAGCTTTCTTT.

The genes are TRBV6-1 and TRBJ1-2; D might be TRBD1 (5 bases). This CDR3 comprises 17 residues. Germline CDR1 and CDR2: MNHNS and SASEGT. Trimming cost V 2 bases and J 5 bases, with 21 bases left between them. DNA for the CDR3: TGTGCCAGCAGTGAACTCCCCCCCCGGGGGATAGGGTATGGCTACACCTTC. Protein: CASSELPPRGIGYGYTF.

This clone came up once. This chain connects TRBV5-4 to TRBJ2-7; possibly TRBD1 for D (5 bases). CDR3 length: 15 residues. CDR1 is SGHNT and CDR2 is YYREEE in the germline V gene (reference sequence). With 4 bases removed from V and 0 bases from J, the gap between germline ends came to 14 bases. Here the CDR3 DNA reads TGTGCCAGCAGCGCAGGGTTGGGGTTCTCCTACGAGCAGTACTTC. Residues: CASSAGLGFSYEQYF.

The gene calls are TRBV19 and TRBJ2-2; 13 nucleotides match TRBD2. Trimming took 4 bases from V and 0 from J; bases not matched to a gene: 2. Germline values: CDR1 LNHDA, CDR2 SQIVND (reference sequence). The length of the CDR3 is 17 residues. In DNA, the CDR3 is TGTGCCAGTAGTAGACTAGCGGGGGGAACGAACACCGGGGAGCTGTTTTTT. Protein product: CASSRLAGGTNTGELFF.

The chain joins TRBV30 to TRBJ1-4; 7 positions match TRBD1. CDR1 is GTSNPN and CDR2 is SVGIG in the germline V gene (reference sequence). The V and J ends lost 5 bases and 11 bases, in that order; junction bases with no gene match: 11. The CDR3 runs 13 residues. Here the CDR3 reads CAWDRALGEKLFF. Written as DNA, the CDR3 is TGTGCCTGGGACAGGGCGTTAGGGGAGAAACTGTTTTTT.

The chain has TRBV4-1 and TRBJ2-1; maybe TRBD1 (5 bases). Germline CDR1 reads MGHRA; CDR2 reads YSYEKL. The V end was cut by 1 base, the J end by 0 bases, with 7 bases between. This CDR3 has 15 amino acids. This chain's CDR3 is CASSQGQSSYNEQFF. The CDR3 DNA is TGCGCCAGCAGCCAAGGACAGAGCTCCTACAATGAGCAGTTCTTC.